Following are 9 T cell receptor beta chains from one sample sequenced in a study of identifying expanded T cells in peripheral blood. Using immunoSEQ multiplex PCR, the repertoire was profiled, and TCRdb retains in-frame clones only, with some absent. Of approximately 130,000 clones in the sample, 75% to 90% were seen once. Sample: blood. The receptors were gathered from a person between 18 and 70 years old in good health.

The CDR3 nucleotides are TGTGCCAGTAGTATTTTGGGGAGCACTGAAGCTTTCTTT. This codes for CASSILGSTEAFF. The chain carries TRBV19 and TRBJ1-1; unclear D gene. This CDR3 is built from 13 residues. The V gene lost 3 bases and the J gene lost 4 bases, with 9 bases spanning the gap. Germline V CDR1 and CDR2: LNHDA, SQIVND (reference sequence).

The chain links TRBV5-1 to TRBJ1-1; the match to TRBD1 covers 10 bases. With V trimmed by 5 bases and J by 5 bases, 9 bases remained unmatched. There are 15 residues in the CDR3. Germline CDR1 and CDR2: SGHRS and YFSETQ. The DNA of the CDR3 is TGCGCCAGCAGTAAATTGGGACAGGGGAGTACTGAAGCTTTCTTT. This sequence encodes CASSKLGQGSTEAFF.

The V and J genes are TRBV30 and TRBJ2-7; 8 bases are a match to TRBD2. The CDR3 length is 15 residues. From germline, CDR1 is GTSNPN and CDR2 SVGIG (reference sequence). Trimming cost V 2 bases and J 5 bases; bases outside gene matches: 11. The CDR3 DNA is TGTGCCTGGAGTCCTACCTCGGGGGGGCCGCACGAGCAGTACTTC. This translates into CAWSPTSGGPHEQYF.

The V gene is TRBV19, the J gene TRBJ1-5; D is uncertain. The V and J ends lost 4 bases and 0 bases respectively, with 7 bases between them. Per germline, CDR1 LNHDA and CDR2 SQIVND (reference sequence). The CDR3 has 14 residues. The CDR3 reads CASSNSYSNQPQHF. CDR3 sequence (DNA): TGTGCCAGTAGTAACAGCTATAGCAATCAGCCCCAGCATTTT.

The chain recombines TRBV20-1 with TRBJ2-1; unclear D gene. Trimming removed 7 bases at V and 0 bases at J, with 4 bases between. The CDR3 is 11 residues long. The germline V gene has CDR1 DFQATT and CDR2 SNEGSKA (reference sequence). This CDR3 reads CSGSSYNEQFF. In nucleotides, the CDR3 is TGCAGTGGCAGCTCCTACAATGAGCAGTTCTTC.

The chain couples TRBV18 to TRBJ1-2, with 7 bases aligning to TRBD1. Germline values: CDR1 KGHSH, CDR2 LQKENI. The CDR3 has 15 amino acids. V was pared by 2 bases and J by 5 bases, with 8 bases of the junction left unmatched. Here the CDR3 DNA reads TGTGCCAGCTCACCAACCGGGACAGATGATTATGGCTACACCTTC. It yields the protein CASSPTGTDDYGYTF.

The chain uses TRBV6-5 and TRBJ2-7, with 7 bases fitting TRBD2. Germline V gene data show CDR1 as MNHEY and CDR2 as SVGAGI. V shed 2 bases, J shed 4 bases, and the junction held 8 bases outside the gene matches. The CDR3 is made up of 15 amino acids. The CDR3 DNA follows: TGTGCCAGCAGTTACGGTGGGGGGGGAGGTTACGAGCAGTACTTC. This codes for CASSYGGGGGYEQYF.

CDR3 in DNA: TGTGCCAGCAGTCTGTCCCCCAATCAGCCCCAGCATTTT. This gives the protein CASSLSPNQPQHF. The chain couples TRBV14 to TRBJ1-5; D unresolved. CDR1 SGHDN and CDR2 FVKESK come from the germline V gene. The CDR3 loop spans 13 amino acids. Trimming pared 6 bases from V and 3 bases from J, leaving 9 bases between.

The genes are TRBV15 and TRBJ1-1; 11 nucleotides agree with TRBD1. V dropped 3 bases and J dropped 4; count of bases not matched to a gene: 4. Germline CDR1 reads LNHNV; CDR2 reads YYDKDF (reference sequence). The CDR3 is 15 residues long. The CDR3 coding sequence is TGTGCCACCAGCAGTTCCGGGACAGGGGGCACTGAAGCTTTCTTT. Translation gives CATSSSGTGGTEAFF.